A selection of T cell receptor beta chains follows, all from one sample in a study of T cell responses to AZD1222 COVID-19 vaccine. Measured with immunoSEQ multiplex PCR; TCRdb has only the in-frame clones, and not every one. The sample records approximately 70,000 clones, 80% to 90% being singletons. The sequenced sample was peripheral blood, obtained on day 0 of AZD1222 vaccination. These receptors originate from an adult in good health. The CDR3 runs from the conserved cysteine through the conserved F or W. Fields, in order: clone size, V gene, CDR3 protein. Size tells how often a clone was seen (once, few, many) or the class of an expanded clone, and some rows leave it out.

size: NA; V: TRBV6-4; CDR3: CASSAESGTDTQYF
size: NA; V: TRBV13; CDR3: CASSSQSRGRGYGYTF
size: NA; V: TRBV20-1; CDR3: CSARRASEYF
size: NA; V: TRBV11-2; CDR3: CASSLTTGAPTEAFF
size: NA; V: TRBV6-6; CDR3: CASSYKSGPAAYGYTF
size: NA; V: TRBV9; CDR3: CASSTRGSETQYF
size: NA; V: TRBV4-2; CDR3: CASSPEPQGVTNEKLFF
size: NA; V: TRBV5-6; CDR3: CASSLGGSNEQYF
size: few; V: TRBV5-1; CDR3: CASRQQGADGYTF
size: NA; V: TRBV7-2; CDR3: CASSPGVGLYEQYF
size: NA; V: TRBV5-4; CDR3: CASSLTGPGRYEQYF
size: NA; V: TRBV29-1; CDR3: CSVDGSQETQYF
size: NA; V: TRBV2; CDR3: CASRDREGRQPQHF
size: NA; V: TRBV6-2/TRBV6-3; CDR3: CASSSSGGGFRDF
size: NA; V: TRBV27; CDR3: CASSLLGVGETQYF
size: NA; V: TRBV11-2; CDR3: CASSHSTHSGNTIYF
size: NA; V: TRBV5-1; CDR3: CASSEPGLANYEQYF
size: NA; V: TRBV7-9; CDR3: CASSRGRASDTGELFF
size: NA; V: TRBV7-2; CDR3: CASTMTNPYEQYF
size: NA; V: TRBV28; CDR3: CASNRGVNQPQHF
size: NA; V: TRBV5-4; CDR3: CASSRDRGYSPLHF
size: once; V: TRBV12-3/TRBV12-4; CDR3: CASTGPGGYTF
size: few; V: TRBV2; CDR3: CASSRGTGGLEQYF
size: NA; V: TRBV6-1; CDR3: CASSERQYRYTEAFF
size: NA; V: TRBV12-3/TRBV12-4; CDR3: CASTLGRQPEAFF
size: NA; V: TRBV9; CDR3: CASSGREGTYEQYF
size: NA; V: TRBV21-1; CDR3: CASSNGEAKNIQYF
size: NA; V: TRBV18; CDR3: CASSPETGSNEKLFF
size: NA; V: TRBV5-1; CDR3: CASSLGKYQETQYF
size: NA; V: TRBV5-1; CDR3: CASSGTGGLYEQYF
size: NA; V: TRBV6-2/TRBV6-3; CDR3: CASSNPQGHYGYTF
size: NA; V: TRBV29-1; CDR3: CSVETGTNQPQHF
size: NA; V: TRBV5-5; CDR3: CASSLGQGSGYGYTF
size: NA; V: TRBV5-1; CDR3: CASSLSAGSSSYEQYF
size: NA; V: TRBV28; CDR3: CASLTRQGEEKLFF
size: NA; V: TRBV7-8; CDR3: CASSLEWGGSYEQYF
size: NA; V: TRBV18; CDR3: CASSPGNRETQYF
size: NA; V: TRBV21-1; CDR3: CASSKALRPGSYEQYF
size: NA; V: TRBV10-3; CDR3: CATRQVEETQYF
size: NA; V: TRBV30; CDR3: CAGQGASGYGYTF
size: NA; V: TRBV2; CDR3: CASSEGYAGELFF
size: once; V: TRBV6-1; CDR3: CASSENGGRNEQYF
size: once; V: TRBV27; CDR3: CASCKAGASYEQYF
size: few; V: TRBV28; CDR3: CATLLRDRRTEAFF
size: NA; V: TRBV15; CDR3: CATSKRTGYGNTIYF
size: NA; V: TRBV29-1; CDR3: CSVGVGGGGRDTQYF
size: few; V: TRBV6-5; CDR3: CASSLKGTREKLFF
size: NA; V: TRBV7-8; CDR3: CASGASYNQPQHF
size: NA; V: TRBV9; CDR3: CASSGQSWVQVSGANVLTF
size: NA; V: TRBV4-1; CDR3: CASSQDYGRSNQPQHF
size: NA; V: TRBV7-8; CDR3: CASSLAYIRDSYQPQHF
size: NA; V: TRBV5-4; CDR3: CASSSEGTSGYTF
size: NA; V: TRBV10-2; CDR3: CATRTSGGAEQFF
size: NA; V: TRBV5-1; CDR3: CASSLVGQGVGEAFF
size: NA; V: TRBV9; CDR3: CASSPQGGGPDTQYF
size: NA; V: TRBV9; CDR3: CASSADNELVTDTQYF
size: NA; V: TRBV6-6; CDR3: CASSLTEYSSGYTF